This T cell receptor beta chain was sequenced in a study of blood T cell repertoires in COVID-19. Background on the study: COVID-19 samples collected from the United States, Italy and Spain covered acute and convalescent phases. The cDNA or gDNA used as material had been derived from T cells, B-cell-depleted T cells, or PBMCs.

With 2 bases clipped from V and 6 bases from J, the junction kept 10 bases outside the gene matches. Looked up from germline, CDR1 is MNHEY and CDR2 is SVGEGT. The CDR3 runs to 16 residues. Per the original methods: Nucleated cell number was recorded as an estimate derived from reference gene primer amplification. Using immunoSEQ multiplex PCR, the repertoire was profiled, and TCRdb retains in-frame clones only, with some absent. V and J calls and clone size follow that table, whereas D and trimming were derived from the DNA. The sample has over 150,000 clones; about 73% are singletons. The sequenced sample consisted of peripheral blood. V usage is TRBV6-2 or TRBV6-3 and J usage is TRBJ2-5; 9 bases map to TRBD2. This TCR came from an elderly man with acute or convalescent COVID-19. CDR3 in amino acids: CASSYRLAGGPQTQYF. In nucleotides, the CDR3 is TGTGCCAGCAGTTACCGGTTGGCGGGGGGGCCGCAGACCCAGTACTTC.